The 23 T cell receptor beta chains reported below all come from one sample, sequenced in a study of T cell responses to AZD1222 COVID-19 vaccine. Some clones are missing from TCRdb's copy, which holds only in-frame ones; the method was immunoSEQ multiplex PCR. There are about 88,000 clones in the sample; about 89% occur only once, and around 4% lies in the top ten. The sequencing here drew on peripheral blood, taken on day 0 of AZD1222 vaccination. Receptor source: an adult in good health.

The chain joins TRBV18 to TRBJ1-6; D remains ambiguous. This CDR3 contains 14 residues. In germline, CDR1 is KGHSH, CDR2 LQKENI. The V gene lost 3 bases and the J gene lost 9 bases, with 12 bases spanning the gap. The chain's CDR3 is CASSPPEGSSPLHF. For the CDR3, the DNA is TGTGCCAGCTCACCGCCTGAGGGTAGTTCACCCCTCCACTTT.

Only a few counts were recorded for this clone. The chain joins TRBV11-2 to TRBJ1-5; D remains ambiguous. The CDR3 length is 12 residues. V was shortened by 4 bases and J by 5 bases, with 6 bases between the two germline ends. Germline CDR1 and CDR2: SGHAT and FQNNGV. The CDR3 sequence: CASSSPDQPQHF. As DNA, the CDR3 is TGTGCCAGCAGCTCCCCCGATCAGCCCCAGCATTTT. The full variable domain, with the rest looked up from reference TRBV11-2 and TRBJ1-5, is EAGVAQSPRYKIIEKRQSVAFWCNPISGHATLYWYQQILGQGPKLLIQFQNNGVVDDSQLPKDRFSAERLKGVDSTLKIQPAKLEDSAVYLCASSSPDQPQHFGDGTRLSIL.

The V and J genes are TRBV9 and TRBJ1-4; weak D call: TRBD1 (5 bases). The V end was cut by 3 bases, the J end by 6 bases, with 12 bases between. Germline CDR1 SGDLS, CDR2 YYNGEE. The CDR3 is made up of 14 amino acids. CDR3 coding DNA: TGTGCCAGCAGCGGTGACAGCCAGGATGAAAAACTGTTTTTT. Its protein is CASSGDSQDEKLFF.

The chain links TRBV7-2 to TRBJ2-7; D gene unclear. The V end lost 5 bases, the J end lost 6 bases, and 8 bases lay between the germline ends. Germline V gene lookup returns CDR1 SGHTA and CDR2 FQGNSA. CDR3 length: 11 residues. The CDR3 sequence: CASSPSSEQYF. The CDR3 nucleotides are TGTGCCAGCAGCCCCTCTTCCGAGCAGTACTTC.

The chain links TRBV10-2 to TRBJ1-2; no definite D call. V gave up 10 bases and J gave up 7 bases, with 16 bases separating them. There are 12 residues in the CDR3. Per the germline V gene, CDR1 is WSHSY and CDR2 is SAAADI. The CDR3 nucleotides are TGCGCCATTAAGGGCCCTATCGGTGGCTACACCTTC. Its translation: CAIKGPIGGYTF.

The rearrangement uses TRBV9 and TRBJ1-2, with TRBD1 matching over 10 bases. The CDR3 spans 15 residues. The V gene end was trimmed by 3 bases and the J gene end by 1 base; junction bases not matched to a gene: 3. Germline V gives CDR1 SGDLS, CDR2 YYNGEE. The CDR3 here is CASSGDRGSNYGYTF. The CDR3 DNA follows: TGTGCCAGCAGCGGGGACAGGGGAAGTAACTATGGCTACACCTTC. Complete variable domain (other parts from reference TRBV9 and TRBJ1-2): DSGVTQTPKHLITATGQRVTLRCSPRSGDLSVYWYQQSLDQGLQFLIQYYNGEERAKGNILERFSAQQFPDLHSELNLSSLELGDSALYFCASSGDRGSNYGYTFGSGTRLTVV.

This clone was seen a handful of times. The V and J genes are TRBV9 and TRBJ1-2; D call uncertain. Germline-derived CDR1 and CDR2 are SGDLS and YYNGEE. The CDR3 consists of 15 residues. Trimming took 1 base from V and 5 from J, leaving 15 bases between them. The CDR3 DNA sequence: TGTGCCAGCAGCGTAAGCGGCGATACCGGTTATGGCTACACCTTC. Translated: CASSVSGDTGYGYTF.

The rearrangement joins TRBV24-1 to TRBJ1-2; D is perhaps TRBD1 (6 bases). Germline V lookup: CDR1 KGHDR, CDR2 SFDVKD. V lost 0 bases and J lost 3, with 13 bases in between. The CDR3 runs to 16 residues. The CDR3 is CATSDLKGGADYGYTF. CDR3 bases: TGTGCCACCAGTGATTTGAAAGGGGGGGCTGACTATGGCTACACCTTC.

The rearrangement joins TRBV12-5 to TRBJ1-5; 12 positions match TRBD1. This CDR3 contains 17 residues. V gave up 6 bases and J gave up 6 bases; unmatched junction bases: 12. The V gene's germline CDR1 is LGHNT and CDR2 FRNRAP. CDR3 sequence (DNA): TGTGCTAGTGGCTTATGGCCGGGACAGGGGGCCGTTCAGCCCCAGCATTTT. Its protein is CASGLWPGQGAVQPQHF.

This chain joins TRBV5-6 and TRBJ1-5, with a weak D call TRBD1 (5 bases). V dropped 4 bases and J dropped 7 bases, with 9 bases sitting between them. Germline V gives CDR1 SGHDT, CDR2 YYEEEE. The CDR3 has 12 residues. CDR3 coding DNA: TGTGCCAGCAGCCTCTGGGGGCAGCCCCAGCATTTT. Translating gives CASSLWGQPQHF.

V usage is TRBV3-1 (or the pseudogene TRBV3-2) and J usage is TRBJ1-4, with no clear D. The CDR3 has 14 residues. Germline values: CDR1 LGHDT, CDR2 YNNKEL (reference sequence). Trimming stripped 0 bases from V and 10 bases from J, with 12 bases between. DNA of the CDR3: TGTGCCAGCAGCCAAGATTACGGCAGTACAAAACTGTTTTTT. This codes for CASSQDYGSTKLFF.

The chain recombines TRBV9 with TRBJ2-3; 8 bases are a match to TRBD2. The CDR3 is made up of 16 amino acids. V lost 4 bases and J lost 5; bases outside the gene matches: 12. Germline loops: CDR1 SGDLS, CDR2 YYNGEE. CDR3 amino acids: CASSPTTGGALDTQYF. CDR3 coding DNA: TGTGCCAGCAGCCCGACAACCGGGGGGGCTCTAGATACGCAGTATTTT.

This clone came up a few times. The V and J genes are TRBV27 and TRBJ1-6, with D hard to call. There are 13 residues in the CDR3. The V gene lost 7 bases and the J gene lost 0 bases, with 4 bases spanning the gap. Germline V gene data show CDR1 as MNHEY and CDR2 as SMNVEV (reference sequence). The CDR3 sequence is CASTSSYNSPLHF. In DNA form, the CDR3 reads TGTGCCAGCACGAGCTCCTATAATTCACCCCTCCACTTT.

The chain recombines TRBV19 with TRBJ2-1; 9 bases match TRBD1. From germline, CDR1 is LNHDA and CDR2 SQIVND (reference sequence). The ends lost 6 bases at V and 7 bases at J; junction bases unmatched: 7. This CDR3 is built from 14 residues. This CDR3 is CASRTGTGNNEQFF. The CDR3 DNA reads as TGTGCCAGTAGGACCGGGACAGGGAATAATGAGCAGTTCTTC.

The chain links TRBV10-2 to TRBJ2-1; the D is unclear. This CDR3 has 11 amino acids. V shed 9 bases and J shed 5 bases, with 8 bases lying between them. Germline V gene sequence: CDR1 WSHSY, CDR2 SAAADI. The CDR3, as DNA: TGCGCCAGTAGTAAAAACAATGAGCAGTTCTTC. It is translated as CASSKNNEQFF.

CDR3 sequence reads: CAWSGGGEAFF. The CDR3, as DNA: TGTGCCTGGAGTGGAGGAGGGGAAGCTTTCTTT. This chain connects TRBV30 to TRBJ1-1, with D unclear. There are 11 residues in the CDR3. Per germline, CDR1 GTSNPN and CDR2 SVGIG (reference sequence). With 1 base removed from V and 8 bases from J, the gap between germline ends came to 8 bases.

This chain uses TRBV6-5 with TRBJ1-1, with a possible D match to TRBD1 (6 bases). CDR3 size: 13 residues. V lost 6 bases, J lost 3 bases, and 11 bases lay in between. Germline CDR1 reads MNHEY; CDR2 reads SVGAGI. The CDR3 reads CASSLNRDTEAFF. The DNA for the CDR3 is TGTGCCAGCAGCCTTAACAGGGACACTGAAGCTTTCTTT.

The gene calls are TRBV18 and TRBJ1-6, with 7 bases lining up with TRBD1. The germline V gene encodes CDR1 KGHSH and CDR2 LQKENI. With 5 bases clipped from V and 7 bases from J, the junction kept 8 bases outside the gene matches. The CDR3 has 15 amino acids. The CDR3 DNA follows: TGTGCCAGCTCAACCAGTCAGGGGGGCAATTCACCCCTCCACTTT. This sequence encodes CASSTSQGGNSPLHF.

The rearrangement joins TRBV6-1 to TRBJ1-6; a possible D gene is TRBD1 (5 bases). V was cut by 3 bases and J by 14 bases, with 17 bases left in between. This CDR3 spans 14 amino acids. CDR1 and CDR2 (germline): MNHNS, SASEGT. CDR3 region: CASSEGTVVITLHF. CDR3 coding DNA: TGTGCCAGCAGTGAGGGGACCGTCGTAATTACCCTCCACTTT.

This chain connects TRBV7-2 to TRBJ1-5; D is unclear. The CDR3 loop spans 15 amino acids. The V and J ends lost 0 bases and 3 bases respectively, with 9 bases between them. Germline V gene lookup returns CDR1 SGHTA and CDR2 FQGNSA. For the CDR3, the DNA is TGTGCCAGCAGCTTAGCTGGCGGACTCAATCAGCCCCAGCATTTT. Protein product: CASSLAGGLNQPQHF.

This chain joins TRBV12-3 or TRBV12-4 and TRBJ1-5, with unresolved D. The CDR3 extends over 13 amino acids. Trimming stripped 2 bases from V and 5 bases from J, with 7 bases between. Here the CDR3 reads CASSLLADQPQHF. CDR3 nucleotide sequence: TGTGCCAGCAGTTTATTAGCGGATCAGCCCCAGCATTTT.

The chain couples TRBV27 to TRBJ2-3; D unresolved. Germline V gene sequence: CDR1 MNHEY, CDR2 SMNVEV (reference sequence). The CDR3 contains 16 residues. V shed 2 bases and J shed 6 bases, with 18 bases lying between them. For the CDR3, the DNA is TGTGCCAGCAGTTTAGAGCCCCCCTTTGGCCGCGATACGCAGTATTTT. Translated: CASSLEPPFGRDTQYF.

This clone has just one count. The J gene is TRBJ1-5, the V gene TRBV11-2; D not certain. The germline V gene has CDR1 SGHAT and CDR2 FQNNGV. The CDR3 spans 13 residues. The V gene lost 0 bases and the J gene lost 9 bases, with 9 bases spanning the gap. DNA of the CDR3: TGTGCCAGCAGCTTAGACCTCTTAGGGCCCCAGCATTTT. Its translation: CASSLDLLGPQHF.